A selection of T cell receptor beta chains follows, all from one sample in a study of blood T cell repertoires in COVID-19. Profiling relied on immunoSEQ multiplex PCR, and the TCRdb table lists in-frame clones only, not all of them. The sample holds 200,000 to 250,000 clones; roughly nine tenths are singletons and the top ten take approximately 3.1%. Sequenced material: PBMCs or T cells enriched from blood (not recorded which). These receptors originate from a woman aged 45-65 years in a cohort exposed to, infected with or recovered from COVID-19 (not recorded which). CDR3s include the opening cysteine and the closing phenylalanine or tryptophan. Each record gives: J gene, D gene, clone size, V gene, CDR3 protein, CDR3 DNA. D genes are given only for firm matches. Expanded clones are given a class, and other clones once, few, many or no size at all.

TRBJ2-5 | . | . | TRBV6-5 | CASSYSVRGETQYF | TGTGCCAGCAGTTACTCGGTTCGCGGAGAGACCCAGTACTTC
TRBJ2-2 | . | . | TRBV5-4 | CASSFLADTGELFF | TGTGCCAGCAGCTTCCTGGCTGACACCGGGGAGCTGTTTTTT
TRBJ2-1 | . | . | TRBV4-2 | CASSQVLVSDNEQFF | TGTGCCAGCAGCCAAGTACTAGTGAGTGACAATGAGCAGTTCTTC
TRBJ1-2 | TRBD1 | . | TRBV4-1 | CASSQETLSATGANYGYTF | TGCGCCAGCAGCCAAGAAACCCTCTCCGCGACAGGGGCTAACTATGGCTACACCTTC
TRBJ1-6 | TRBD1 | . | TRBV18 | CASSHTKAGQGFNSPLHF | TGTGCCAGCTCACACACGAAAGCCGGACAGGGTTTTAATTCACCCCTCCACTTT
TRBJ1-6 | . | . | TRBV6-5 | CASSYSRQTYNSPLHF | TGTGCCAGCAGTTACTCGAGGCAGACCTATAATTCACCCCTCCACTTT
TRBJ2-2 | . | . | TRBV5-1 | CASSSGTGNTGELFF | TGCGCCAGCAGCAGCGGGACAGGGAACACCGGGGAGCTGTTTTTT
TRBJ2-1 | . | . | TRBV28 | CAVTGGTVYNEQFF | TGTGCCGTCACGGGAGGGACAGTCTACAATGAGCAGTTCTTC
TRBJ1-1 | . | . | TRBV9 | CASSLGAANTEAFF | TGTGCCAGCAGCCTGGGGGCAGCGAACACTGAAGCTTTCTTT
TRBJ2-2 | TRBD1 | . | TRBV9 | CASSASTGGNTGELFF | TGTGCCAGCAGCGCCAGTACAGGGGGGAACACCGGGGAGCTGTTTTTT
TRBJ2-7 | . | few | TRBV6-5 | CASSYYDTYSYEQYF | TGTGCCAGCAGTTACTATGACACGTACTCCTACGAGCAGTACTTC
TRBJ2-7 | . | . | TRBV29-1 | CSVAREGPYEQYF | TGCAGCGTTGCCAGGGAAGGACCCTACGAGCAGTACTTC
TRBJ2-7 | TRBD1 | . | TRBV2 | CASSYDRVEQYF | TGTGCCAGCAGTTACGACAGGGTCGAGCAGTACTTC
TRBJ2-2 | TRBD1 | . | TRBV7-2 | CASSPQGAGAGELFF | TGTGCCAGCAGCCCTCAGGGGGCAGGAGCCGGGGAGCTGTTTTTT
TRBJ2-1 | . | . | TRBV7-8 | CASSTRIGDEQFF | TGTGCCAGCAGCACCCGAATCGGGGATGAGCAGTTCTTC
TRBJ2-3 | . | . | TRBV19 | CARERRQPDTQYF | TGTGCCAGAGAAAGAAGACAACCAGATACGCAGTATTTT
TRBJ2-3 | . | . | TRBV4-3 | CASSQETGIYGTDTQYF | TGCGCCAGCAGCCAAGAGACAGGAATCTACGGCACAGATACGCAGTATTTT
TRBJ2-1 | TRBD1 | . | TRBV24-1 | CATRGTGGEDNEQFF | TGTGCCACCAGAGGAACAGGGGGTGAGGACAATGAGCAGTTCTTC
TRBJ1-4 | . | . | TRBV6-5 | CASSRPRDEKLFF | TGTGCCAGCAGTAGACCCAGGGATGAAAAACTGTTTTTT
TRBJ2-7 | . | . | TRBV21-1 | CASSEVAGENEQYF | TGTGCCAGCAGCGAAGTGGCAGGGGAGAACGAGCAGTACTTC
TRBJ2-1 | TRBD1 | . | TRBV19 | CASSRIGQGLYNEQFF | TGTGCCAGTAGTAGAATTGGACAGGGGCTGTACAATGAGCAGTTCTTC
TRBJ2-3 | . | . | TRBV15 | CATSERDKALDTQYF | TGTGCCACCTCTGAACGGGACAAGGCCTTAGATACGCAGTATTTT
TRBJ1-5 | . | once | TRBV3-1/TRBV3-2 | CASSPDRPNSNQPQHF | TGTGCCAGCAGCCCGGACAGACCGAATAGCAATCAGCCCCAGCATTTT
TRBJ2-1 | TRBD2 | . | TRBV2 | CASKLGGNNEQFF | TGTGCCAGCAAGCTCGGGGGGAACAATGAGCAGTTCTTC
TRBJ1-5 | . | . | TRBV28 | CASSFSRTGFSYSSGNQPQHF | TGTGCCAGCAGTTTTTCGAGAACAGGGTTTTCATACTCGTCCGGCAATCAGCCCCAGCATTTT
TRBJ1-1 | . | . | TRBV7-9 | CASSRGRGNTEAFF | TGTGCCAGCAGTAGGGGGAGGGGGAACACTGAAGCTTTCTTT
TRBJ1-4 | TRBD1 | . | TRBV19 | CASTILTGRGATNEKLFF | TGTGCCAGTACCATCCTTACCGGCAGGGGGGCAACTAATGAAAAACTGTTTTTT
TRBJ1-3 | . | . | TRBV5-1 | CASSLEAGRGNTIYF | TGCGCCAGCAGCTTGGAGGCAGGGAGGGGAAACACCATATATTTT
TRBJ2-2 | TRBD1 | . | TRBV11-3 | CASSLASQGVGGELFF | TGTGCCAGCAGCTTAGCGAGCCAGGGGGTCGGCGGGGAGCTGTTTTTT
TRBJ2-4 | . | . | TRBV29-1 | CSVRGQINKNIQYF | TGCAGCGTGCGGGGGCAGATAAACAAAAACATTCAGTACTTC
TRBJ1-6 | . | few | TRBV4-3 | CASSRDTGPLHF | TGCGCCAGCAGCCGGGACACCGGCCCCCTCCACTTT
TRBJ2-7 | . | . | TRBV21-1 | CASSGGSLPSYEQYF | TGTGCCAGCAGCGGAGGGTCCCTGCCCTCCTACGAGCAGTACTTC
TRBJ1-6 | TRBD1 | few | TRBV7-9 | CASRPDRGSSPLHF | TGTGCCAGCAGGCCCGACAGGGGATCCTCACCCCTCCACTTT
TRBJ1-2 | . | once | TRBV4-1 | CASSQAEAFGSNYGYTF | TGCGCCAGCAGCCAAGCTGAGGCCTTCGGGAGTAACTATGGCTACACCTTC
TRBJ1-1 | TRBD1 | . | TRBV5-4 | CASSLVAGGLAFF | TGTGCCAGCAGCTTGGTGGCAGGGGGTTTGGCTTTCTTT
TRBJ1-4 | . | . | TRBV3-1/TRBV3-2 | CASRPGANEKLFF | TGTGCCAGCAGACCAGGGGCTAATGAAAAACTGTTTTTT
TRBJ2-1 | . | . | TRBV11-1 | CASSYRDSYNEQFF | TGTGCCAGCAGCTACAGGGACTCCTACAATGAGCAGTTCTTC
TRBJ2-1 | . | once | TRBV3-1/TRBV3-2 | CASSAETTQFF | TGTGCCAGCAGCGCAGAGACAACGCAGTTCTTC
TRBJ2-1 | TRBD2 | . | TRBV4-3 | CASSPHPGGAIEQFF | TGCGCCAGCAGCCCCCACCCCGGGGGGGCTATTGAGCAGTTCTTC
TRBJ1-4 | TRBD1 | . | TRBV2 | CASSAGQATNEKLFF | TGTGCCAGCAGCGCCGGACAGGCAACTAATGAAAAACTGTTTTTT
TRBJ1-1 | TRBD1 | once | TRBV7-9 | CASSPYRGLNTEAFF | TGTGCCAGCAGCCCCTACAGGGGGTTGAACACTGAAGCTTTCTTT
TRBJ1-5 | TRBD1 | . | TRBV6-6 | CASNHPGTDDQPQHF | TGTGCCAGCAACCACCCCGGGACAGACGATCAGCCCCAGCATTTT
TRBJ2-1 | TRBD2 | . | TRBV5-4 | CASSFPGGSGGYNEQFF | TGTGCCAGCAGCTTCCCGGGGGGTAGCGGGGGATACAATGAGCAGTTCTTC
TRBJ2-1 | . | once | TRBV3-1/TRBV3-2 | CASSLDNEQFF | TGTGCCAGCAGCCTAGACAATGAGCAGTTCTTC
TRBJ1-3 | . | . | TRBV7-2 | CASSSTRGNTIYF | TGTGCCAGCAGCTCGACGAGGGGAAACACCATATATTTT
TRBJ1-6 | . | . | TRBV15 | CATSQDQRLGNSPLHF | TGTGCCACCAGCCAAGACCAACGGTTGGGCAATTCACCCCTCCACTTT
TRBJ1-1 | . | . | TRBV5-8 | CASSFRQGWATEAFF | TGTGCCAGCAGCTTTAGGCAGGGATGGGCCACTGAAGCTTTCTTT
TRBJ1-1 | . | once | TRBV7-3 | CASSPGVNMNTEAFF | TGTGCCAGCAGTCCCGGGGTAAACATGAACACTGAAGCTTTCTTT
TRBJ1-1 | . | . | TRBV11-2 | CASSLNGRAEAFF | TGTGCCAGCAGCTTAAACGGCAGGGCTGAAGCTTTCTTT
TRBJ1-3 | . | . | TRBV9 | CASSVGAISGNTIYF | TGTGCCAGCAGCGTAGGGGCTATCTCTGGAAACACCATATATTTT
TRBJ2-5 | TRBD2 | . | TRBV10-3 | CAISEKGGLAGGETQYF | TGTGCCATCAGTGAGAAAGGAGGGCTAGCGGGGGGAGAGACCCAGTACTTC
TRBJ2-2 | TRBD1 | . | TRBV11-3 | CASRQGANTGELFF | TGTGCCAGTCGACAGGGAGCGAACACCGGGGAGCTGTTTTTT
TRBJ1-3 | . | . | TRBV27 | CASSSHPGNTIYF | TGTGCCAGCAGTTCACATCCTGGAAACACCATATATTTT
TRBJ1-6 | TRBD1 | . | TRBV5-4 | CASSLAGQGGSPLHF | TGTGCCAGCAGCTTGGCCGGACAGGGAGGGTCACCCCTCCACTTT
TRBJ2-2 | TRBD2 | . | TRBV19 | CASRAVAGGYTGELFF | TGTGCCAGTAGGGCGGTAGCGGGGGGATACACCGGGGAGCTGTTTTTT
TRBJ1-4 | TRBD1 | . | TRBV9 | CASSVGTGGEKLFF | TGTGCCAGCAGCGTAGGGACAGGGGGTGAAAAACTGTTTTTT
TRBJ1-5 | . | once | TRBV19 | CASSIAGFGQPQHF | TGTGCCAGTAGTATAGCAGGGTTCGGTCAGCCCCAGCATTTT
TRBJ1-2 | TRBD1 | . | TRBV7-9 | CASSHIQGEGPHGYTF | TGTGCCAGCAGCCACATACAGGGGGAGGGCCCTCATGGCTACACCTTC
TRBJ1-2 | . | . | TRBV24-1 | CATSQSQGFGGYTF | TGTGCCACCAGTCAATCCCAGGGGTTCGGCGGCTACACCTTC